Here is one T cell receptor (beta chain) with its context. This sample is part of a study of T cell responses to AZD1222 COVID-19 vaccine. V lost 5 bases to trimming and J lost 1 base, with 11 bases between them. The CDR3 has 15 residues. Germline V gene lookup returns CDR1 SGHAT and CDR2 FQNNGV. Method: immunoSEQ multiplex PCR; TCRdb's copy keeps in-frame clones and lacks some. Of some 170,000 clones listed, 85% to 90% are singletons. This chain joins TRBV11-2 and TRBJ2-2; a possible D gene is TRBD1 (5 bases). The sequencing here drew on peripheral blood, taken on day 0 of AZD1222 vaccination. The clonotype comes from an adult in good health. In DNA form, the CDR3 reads TGTGCCAGCAGCCAGACAGTTATGAACACCGGGGAGCTGTTTTTT. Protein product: CASSQTVMNTGELFF.